Listed here are 9 T cell receptor beta chains from one sample, sequenced in a study of T cell responses to AZD1222 COVID-19 vaccine. The repertoire was sequenced with immunoSEQ multiplex PCR; TCRdb's copy has only in-frame clones and lacks some. The sample records around 110,000 clones, around 87% being singletons. The sample consisted of peripheral blood, taken on day 0 of AZD1222 vaccination. All receptors derive from an adult in good health.

The V and J genes are TRBV19 and TRBJ2-1, with 7 nucleotides matching TRBD2. Germline V lookup: CDR1 LNHDA, CDR2 SQIVND (reference sequence). The trim removed 7 bases at V and 3 bases at J, leaving 6 bases unmatched. The CDR3 totals 14 residues. CDR3 protein: CASTPGGSYNEQFF. CDR3 in DNA: TGTGCCAGTACCCCCGGCGGGAGCTACAATGAGCAGTTCTTC.

This chain links TRBV20-1 with TRBJ2-7; D perhaps matches TRBD2 (5 bases). In germline, CDR1 is DFQATT, CDR2 SNEGSKA (reference sequence). The CDR3 sequence is 12 residues long. The V end lost 3 bases, the J end lost 6 bases, and 12 bases lay between the germline ends. Here the CDR3 reads CSASEGTGEQYF. CDR3 in DNA: TGCAGTGCTAGTGAGGGTACGGGCGAGCAGTACTTC.

On this clone itself: One junction end disagrees with the germline gene, perhaps due to a read error. Other DNA sequences in this specimen translate into the identical CDR3. The chain has TRBV28 and TRBJ2-7; no firm D call. The CDR3 length is 14 residues. CDR1 is MDHEN and CDR2 is SYDVKM in the germline V gene. CDR3 DNA sequence: TGTGCCAGCGCCCCATTCCTGCGGCACTACGAGCAGTACTTT. Translating gives CASAPFLRHYEQYF.

This clone was observed a few times. This sequence joins TRBV2 and TRBJ2-7, with D possibly TRBD2 on 6 matching bases. Germline assignment: CDR1 SNHLY and CDR2 FYNNEI. This CDR3 has 16 residues. V dropped 2 bases and J dropped 0 bases, with 14 bases sitting between them. The CDR3 reads CASSEMRGDYSYEQYF. CDR3 nucleotide sequence: TGTGCCAGCAGTGAAATGCGGGGCGACTACTCCTACGAGCAGTACTTC.

The V gene is TRBV6-2 or TRBV6-3, the J gene TRBJ2-1; the match to TRBD1 covers 10 bases. This CDR3 is 14 amino acids long. The V gene's germline CDR1 is MNHEY and CDR2 SVGEGT. Trimming at V came to 7 bases and at J to 9 bases, leaving 9 bases not matched to a gene. CDR3 coding DNA: TGTGCCAGCACCCCGGGACAGGGGACGGGTGAGCAGTTCTTC. Amino acids: CASTPGQGTGEQFF.

The chain is built from TRBV12-5 and TRBJ1-1; D is unresolved. V lost 5 bases and J 0 bases, leaving 7 bases between the germline ends. Germline V lookup: CDR1 LGHNT, CDR2 FRNRAP. The CDR3 is 13 amino acids. CDR3 coding DNA: TGTGCTAGTGGTCTGAACATGAACACTGAAGCTTTCTTT. Encoded protein: CASGLNMNTEAFF.

V and J are TRBV28 and TRBJ2-7; 9 bases fit TRBD1. Germline V gene lookup returns CDR1 MDHEN and CDR2 SYDVKM. With 6 bases clipped from V and 7 bases from J, the junction kept 16 bases outside the gene matches. The CDR3 spans 16 residues. The CDR3, as DNA: TGTGCCAGCAGATGCCCCCCGGGACAGGGATTGGAAGAGCAGTACTTC. Translating it yields CASRCPPGQGLEEQYF.

The rearrangement links TRBV7-2 to TRBJ1-1; no reliable D call. V lost 5 bases to trimming and J lost 1 base, with 8 bases between them. The CDR3 spans 13 residues. Germline values: CDR1 SGHTA, CDR2 FQGNSA. In nucleotides, the CDR3 is TGTGCCAGCAGCACTAGACAGAACACTGAAGCTTTCTTT. Amino acid sequence: CASSTRQNTEAFF.

The V call is TRBV12-2, the J call TRBJ1-5; the table's TRBD1 call for D was not verified on the DNA. TRBV12-2 is annotated as a pseudogene. The CDR3 loop spans 16 amino acids. CDR3 coding DNA: TGTGCAAGTCGCCCCCGACAGGGGTCAGGCAATCAGCCCCAGCATTTT. Translation gives CASRPRQGSGNQPQHF.